The clone carrying this TCR beta chain was recorded once. The antigen is unknown. This sample's time point: blood 4 weeks post-SBRT, at nephrectomy. Treatment noted: 15 Gy SBRT to primary tumor, nephrectomy 4 weeks later. This renal cell carcinoma was of the clear cell type. These data come from a study of radiation and T cells in renal cell carcinoma. Overall study findings and caveats: Top tumor clonotypes rose in blood 2 weeks post-radiation, then contracted.

Assay used: immunoSEQ multiplex PCR; TCRdb lists only in-frame clones, some missing. The table shows roughly 160,000 clones, with about 88% occurring only once. This CDR3 contains 16 residues. The germline V gene has CDR1 LGHNT and CDR2 FRNRAP. V was pared by 3 bases and J by 0 bases, with 6 bases of the junction left unmatched. The sample in question was blood, obtained from a patient whose treatment included radiotherapy and nephrectomy. The rearrangement uses TRBV12-5 and TRBJ1-1, with TRBD1 matching 8 bases. This TCR was recovered from a woman between 50 and 59 years old with renal cell carcinoma. CDR3: CASGLNRGDMNTEAFF. In nucleotides, the CDR3 is TGTGCTAGTGGTTTAAACAGGGGGGACATGAACACTGAAGCTTTCTTT.